This TCR beta chain originates from a study of cytomegalovirus exposure and HLA in healthy donors. General observations from the study: In a later analysis, parvovirus B19, influenza, CMV and Epstein-Barr virus appeared linked to several top co-occurrence clusters. Excluded: some indistinguishable V segments such as TRBV6-2 and TRBV6-3. According to reports, the classifier identified cytomegalovirus status with high specificity and sensitivity.

Researchers ran the PCR with 60 Vbeta and 13 Jbeta primers. Clones were read by immunoSEQ multiplex PCR, and TCRdb kept only the in-frame ones, dropping some. The sample shows 140,000 or so clones, more than 75% of them seen only once. Details on this clone: Its specificity is unknown.

Germline V gene data show CDR1 as SGHNT and CDR2 as YYREEE (reference sequence). The CDR3 contains 16 residues. Trimming left V 1 base short and J 0 bases short, with 11 bases between. The sequenced sample consisted of PBMCs. The genes are TRBV5-4 and TRBJ2-1, with a possible D match to TRBD1 (5 bases). This receptor was identified in a female donor in good health and CMV-seronegative. CDR3 DNA sequence: TGTGCCAGCAGCTTGAGCACAGGAAGCTCCTACAATGAGCAGTTCTTC. Translation: CASSLSTGSSYNEQFF.